The next 7 T cell receptor beta chains were all read from a single sample in a study of cytomegalovirus exposure and HLA in healthy donors. It was with 60 Vbeta and 13 Jbeta primers that the PCR ran. Sequenced by immunoSEQ multiplex PCR; TCRdb stores in-frame clones only, minus some. The sample lists around 180,000 clones; roughly 78% were seen once. The sample was PBMCs. The receptors derive from a woman aged 45-60 years in good health and CMV-seropositive.

The V gene is TRBV4-2, the J gene TRBJ2-3; 7 nucleotides match TRBD2. From germline, CDR1 is LGHNA and CDR2 YNFKEQ. Trimming took 5 bases from V and 0 from J; bases not matched to a gene: 2. The CDR3 length is 14 residues. CDR3 amino acids: CASSAGESTDTQYF. The DNA of the CDR3 is TGTGCCAGCAGCGCGGGGGAAAGCACAGATACGCAGTATTTT.

The CDR3 sequence is CASSQGTSTDTQYF. The DNA of the CDR3 is TGCGCCAGCAGCCAAGGGACTTCCACAGATACGCAGTATTTT. V gene TRBV4-1 combines with J gene TRBJ2-3; D possibly corresponds to TRBD2 (5 bases). V was clipped by 1 base and J by 2 bases, with 7 bases between them. CDR3 length equals 14 residues. Germline CDR1 is MGHRA and CDR2 is YSYEKL.

The chain joins TRBV21-1 to TRBJ1-2. TRBV21-1 corresponds to a pseudogene. The CDR3 is made up of 15 amino acids. CDR3 sequence (DNA): TGTGCCAGCAGCAAAGTTGGCAGAGGCCCCTATGGCTACACCTTC. It specifies CASSKVGRGPYGYTF.

This sequence joins TRBV5-1 and TRBJ1-2; the D is unclear. Germline CDR1 and CDR2: SGHRS and YFSETQ. Trimming took 0 bases from V and 4 from J, leaving 10 bases between them. The CDR3 has 14 amino acids. The CDR3 nucleotides read TGCGCCAGCAGCTTGGTGGTAGGGAGCTATGGCTACACCTTC. Translation gives CASSLVVGSYGYTF.

The chain uses TRBV2 and TRBJ1-5, with D uncertain. The V and J ends lost 1 base and 5 bases respectively, with 12 bases between them. The CDR3 has 15 amino acids. Per the germline V gene, CDR1 is SNHLY and CDR2 is FYNNEI. CDR3: CASSEDLQNHQPQHF. DNA for the CDR3: TGTGCCAGCAGTGAAGACCTCCAGAACCATCAGCCCCAGCATTTT.

The gene calls are TRBV5-6 and TRBJ2-3; tentative D call: TRBD2 (5 bases). V was pared by 2 bases and J by 2 bases, with 9 bases between. Germline CDR1 reads SGHDT; CDR2 reads YYEEEE. The CDR3 loop spans 14 amino acids. CDR3 amino acids: CASSFGLYTDTQYF. The CDR3 DNA sequence: TGTGCCAGCAGCTTCGGACTGTACACAGATACGCAGTATTTT.

Worth noting for this clone: Within the sample, other DNA sequences also encode this same CDR3. The chain joins TRBV6-1 to TRBJ1-1; 10 bases agree with TRBD1. The germline V gene encodes CDR1 MNHNS and CDR2 SASEGT. V was pared by 4 bases and J by 5 bases, with 7 bases of the junction left unmatched. The CDR3 runs to 15 residues. CDR3 sequence (DNA): TGTGCCAGCAGTGCTCCGGACAGGGGGTTAACTGAAGCTTTCTTT. Translated: CASSAPDRGLTEAFF.